These 31 T cell receptor beta chains came from one sample sequenced in a study of cytomegalovirus exposure and HLA in healthy donors. Primers included in the PCR were 60 Vbeta and 13 Jbeta primers. Assay used: immunoSEQ multiplex PCR; TCRdb lists only in-frame clones, some missing. Of around 120,000 clones listed, about 82% were seen once; the top ten hold 0.95% to 1.5%. The sequencing sample was made of PBMCs. Receptors originate from a boy aged 5 to 17 in good health and CMV-seronegative.

J is TRBJ2-7 and V is TRBV11-2, with TRBD2 as a possible D gene (6 bases). The CDR3 covers 15 residues. V lost 0 bases to trimming and J lost 6 bases, with 15 bases between them. The V gene's germline CDR1 is SGHAT and CDR2 FQNNGV. This CDR3 reads CASSLDSSGVGEQYF. The CDR3 nucleotides are TGTGCCAGCAGCTTAGATTCTTCGGGGGTGGGCGAGCAGTACTTC.

V usage is TRBV6-1 and J usage is TRBJ2-7; 7 bases align to TRBD1. J lost 3 bases, V lost 7 bases, and 9 bases had no gene match. Germline V gene data show CDR1 as MNHNS and CDR2 as SASEGT. The CDR3 totals 14 residues. The CDR3 region has the DNA TGTGCCAGCAACTCGAGGGACAGTCGCTACGAGCAGTACTTC. Protein sequence: CASNSRDSRYEQYF.

The chain uses TRBV2 and TRBJ1-2; perhaps TRBD1 as D (5 bases). CDR1 is SNHLY, CDR2 FYNNEI, per germline. The CDR3 contains 13 residues. Between the trimmed V and J ends, which lost 6 bases and 4 bases, there was a span of 12 bases. The CDR3 loop is CASSARVGYGYTF. The CDR3, as DNA: TGTGCCAGCAGCGCCAGGGTCGGCTATGGCTACACCTTC.

This clone was found a few times. The J gene is TRBJ2-1, the V gene TRBV6-1, with D hard to call. CDR3 length: 14 amino acids. Between the trimmed V and J ends, which lost 0 bases and 6 bases, there was a span of 9 bases. Germline-derived CDR1 and CDR2 are MNHNS and SASEGT. CDR3 sequence: CASSEALNSNEQFF. For the CDR3, the DNA is TGTGCCAGCAGTGAAGCTCTAAATTCCAATGAGCAGTTCTTC.

The sample holds one count of this clone. V usage is TRBV4-1 and J usage is TRBJ2-1, with 7 bases aligning to TRBD2. From germline, CDR1 is MGHRA and CDR2 YSYEKL. The CDR3 length is 16 residues. The junction had 10 bases not matched to a gene; V was cut back by 4 bases and J by 4 bases. CDR3: CASSPGGRAGYNEQFF. The DNA for the CDR3 is TGCGCCAGCAGCCCCGGAGGGAGAGCGGGGTACAATGAGCAGTTCTTC.

The genes are TRBV6-5 and TRBJ2-1; 10 bases are a match to TRBD1. The CDR3 contains 13 residues. Trimming at V came to 9 bases and at J to 8 bases, leaving 7 bases not matched to a gene. The V gene's germline CDR1 is MNHEY and CDR2 SVGAGI. The CDR3 here is CASRQGARDEQFF. The CDR3 region has the DNA TGTGCCAGTCGACAGGGGGCAAGGGATGAGCAGTTCTTC.

CDR3 coding DNA: TGTGCCAGCAGCTTAGTGGGGCGGAGCTCCTACAATGAGCAGTTCTTC. Residues: CASSLVGRSSYNEQFF. The chain employs TRBV7-8 and TRBJ2-1, with D tentatively TRBD1 (5 bases). The germline V gene has CDR1 SGHVS and CDR2 FQNEAQ. The CDR3 covers 16 residues. The germline V and J ends were trimmed by 1 base and 0 bases, with 10 bases remaining between them.

The chain has TRBV5-6 and TRBJ2-1; TRBD2 matches at 9 bases. The V gene end was trimmed by 4 bases and the J gene end by 6 bases; junction bases not matched to a gene: 2. CDR1 is SGHDT, CDR2 YYEEEE, per germline. This CDR3 has 13 residues. The DNA for the CDR3 is TGTGCCAGCAGCCTGACTAGCGGCAATGAGCAGTTCTTC. Residues: CASSLTSGNEQFF.

This clone was counted only a few times. V gene TRBV5-1 combines with J gene TRBJ2-1, with 8 bases identical to TRBD2. This CDR3 has 16 residues. Trimming cost V 0 bases and J 4 bases; bases outside gene matches: 6. Germline-derived CDR1 and CDR2 are SGHRS and YFSETQ. The CDR3 region is CASSLAFAGGYNEQFF. DNA for the CDR3: TGCGCCAGCAGCTTGGCCTTTGCGGGGGGATACAATGAGCAGTTCTTC.

The rearrangement links TRBV27 to TRBJ2-7; D uncertain. The V and J ends lost 6 bases and 0 bases respectively, with 12 bases between them. The germline CDR1 and CDR2 sequences are MNHEY and SMNVEV (reference sequence). This CDR3 is 14 amino acids long. The CDR3 here is CASRRSFFSYEQYF. CDR3 nucleotide sequence: TGTGCCAGCAGAAGGAGCTTTTTCTCCTACGAGCAGTACTTC.

This rearrangement joins TRBV6-5 to TRBJ1-1, with 8 positions matching TRBD1. Germline CDR1 is MNHEY and CDR2 is SVGAGI. With V trimmed by 6 bases and J by 2 bases, 5 bases remained unmatched. This CDR3 is built from 14 residues. The CDR3 DNA follows: TGTGCCAGCAGGATGGACAGGGTAAACACTGAAGCTTTCTTT. It is translated as CASRMDRVNTEAFF.

The CDR3 is CASRPTGLVYGYTF. CDR3 bases: TGTGCCAGCAGACCCACAGGGTTAGTCTATGGCTACACCTTC. The chain is built from TRBV6-5 and TRBJ1-2; possible D gene TRBD1, 6 bases. With 6 bases removed from V and 4 bases from J, the gap between germline ends came to 15 bases. CDR3 length: 14 amino acids. Germline CDR1 reads MNHEY; CDR2 reads SVGAGI.

The CDR3 here is CASSSGTGGYTF. CDR3 in DNA: TGTGCCAGCAGCTCAGGGACAGGCGGCTACACCTTC. This chain uses TRBV13 with TRBJ1-2; 8 nucleotides align to TRBD1. The CDR3 contains 12 residues. J gave up 8 bases and V 4 bases, and 3 bases lay outside the gene matches. Germline lookup yields CDR1 PRHDT and CDR2 FYEKMQ (reference sequence). Based on the CDR3 plus reference TRBV13 and TRBJ1-2, the full variable domain is AAGVIQSPRHLIKEKRETATLKCYPIPRHDTVYWYQQGPGQDPQFLISFYEKMQSDKGSIPDRFSAQQFSDYHSELNMSSLELGDSALYFCASSSGTGGYTFGSGTRLTVV.

This clone was picked up a small number of times. This chain connects TRBV30 to TRBJ1-5; a weak D match, TRBD1 (5 bases). Trimming took off 0 bases at V and 6 bases at J, with 12 bases between the two ends. Germline V gene lookup returns CDR1 GTSNPN and CDR2 SVGIG (reference sequence). The CDR3 is 14 amino acids. This CDR3 reads CAWSVLRGVQPQHF. CDR3 in DNA: TGTGCCTGGAGTGTATTAAGGGGCGTTCAGCCCCAGCATTTT.

This clone occurred once. The chain employs TRBV7-9 and TRBJ2-7; possible D gene TRBD1, 6 bases. The CDR3 is 14 residues long. Germline CDR1 is SEHNR and CDR2 is FQNEAQ (reference sequence). Trimming cost V 5 bases and J 2 bases, with 13 bases left between them. DNA of the CDR3: TGTGCCAGCAGCCGCCCGGACAGAACCTACGAGCAGTACTTC. Amino acids: CASSRPDRTYEQYF.

J is TRBJ1-1 and V is TRBV10-3; maybe TRBD1 (6 bases). V was trimmed by 2 bases and J by 1 base, leaving 14 bases between them. The CDR3 has 16 residues. Germline V gives CDR1 ENHRY, CDR2 SYGVKD. The CDR3 reads CAISEGLQGPNTEAFF. The DNA for the CDR3 is TGTGCCATCAGTGAGGGCCTACAGGGACCGAACACTGAAGCTTTCTTT.

The rearrangement links TRBV19 to TRBJ1-1; 8 bases agree with TRBD1. Germline CDR1 reads LNHDA; CDR2 reads SQIVND (reference sequence). V was clipped by 5 bases and J by 6 bases; unmatched bases: 11. The CDR3 loop spans 15 amino acids. DNA of the CDR3: TGTGCCAGTAGTCAAGCAGGGGGCGCTAAGGCTGAAGCTTTCTTT. Residues: CASSQAGGAKAEAFF.

The V gene is TRBV30, the J gene TRBJ1-2; TRBD1 might be the D (6 bases). V dropped 0 bases and J dropped 5 bases, with 7 bases sitting between them. This CDR3 contains 12 residues. Per the germline V gene, CDR1 is GTSNPN and CDR2 is SVGIG (reference sequence). The DNA of the CDR3 is TGTGCCTGGAGTGTAGGACAGTATGGCTACACCTTC. Translating it yields CAWSVGQYGYTF.

The CDR3 spells CASSLPVRGIYSPLHF. The CDR3 DNA reads TGTGCCAGCAGCTTACCAGTTAGGGGAATTTATTCACCCCTCCACTTT. This chain uses TRBV7-9 with TRBJ1-6, with a tentative D call TRBD1 (5 bases). Deletions cut 2 bases from V and 8 bases from J, with 16 bases between. The CDR3 covers 16 residues. Germline-derived CDR1 and CDR2 are SEHNR and FQNEAQ (reference sequence).

CDR3 protein: CASGDSQDYGYTF. Written as DNA, the CDR3 is TGCGCCAGCGGGGACAGCCAGGACTATGGCTACACCTTC. V usage is TRBV4-1 and J usage is TRBJ1-2, with TRBD1 identical over 7 bases. V dropped 8 bases and J dropped 3; count of bases not matched to a gene: 6. The CDR3 runs to 13 residues. Germline loops: CDR1 MGHRA, CDR2 YSYEKL.

CDR3 amino acids: CATTGTSGTHTGELFF. The CDR3 DNA reads as TGTGCCACCACCGGGACTAGCGGAACTCACACCGGGGAGCTGTTTTTT. The chain is built from TRBV6-4 and TRBJ2-2, with TRBD2 matching over 11 bases. The CDR3 length is 16 residues. V shed 10 bases, J shed 3 bases, and the junction held 10 bases outside the gene matches. In germline, CDR1 is MRHNA, CDR2 SNTAGT.

The chain joins TRBV5-4 to TRBJ1-2, with D possibly being TRBD1 (6 bases). Germline V lookup: CDR1 SGHNT, CDR2 YYREEE (reference sequence). The CDR3 consists of 15 residues. Trimming cost V 0 bases and J 4 bases, with 13 bases left between them. The CDR3 region is CASSLGGGVSYGYTF. CDR3 in DNA: TGTGCCAGCAGCTTGGGTGGGGGCGTTAGCTATGGCTACACCTTC.

V is TRBV27 and J is TRBJ1-5; the D is unclear. The CDR3 is 14 amino acids. Germline CDR1 MNHEY, CDR2 SMNVEV (reference sequence). V was trimmed by 2 bases and J by 6 bases, leaving 11 bases between them. CDR3 sequence: CASSLGGSGQPQHF. In DNA, the CDR3 is TGTGCCAGCAGTTTAGGAGGGTCCGGTCAGCCCCAGCATTTT.

The chain is built from TRBV10-2 and TRBJ2-7; 10 positions match TRBD1. There are 13 residues in the CDR3. J was trimmed by 4 bases and V by 5 bases; bases with no gene match: 2. The germline V gene encodes CDR1 WSHSY and CDR2 SAAADI. The CDR3, as DNA: TGCGCCAGCAGTCGGGACAGGGGTTACGAGCAGTACTTC. This codes for CASSRDRGYEQYF.

On this clone: The junction departs from the called germline gene at one end, perhaps through a read error. The chain recombines TRBV7-9 with TRBJ1-1; 8 bases are a match to TRBD1. Germline assignment: CDR1 SEHNR and CDR2 FQNEAQ (reference sequence). The CDR3 totals 16 residues. The CDR3 nucleotides are TGTTCCAGCAGCTTAGAGACAGGGGCCGGCAACACTGAAGCTTTCTTT. Its translation is CSSSLETGAGNTEAFF.

CDR3: CASAGLGYTF. The CDR3 DNA is TGTGCCAGCGCTGGGCTTGGCTACACCTTC. V usage is TRBV19 and J usage is TRBJ1-2; D uncertain. The CDR3 is made up of 10 amino acids. Trimming took off 9 bases at V and 7 bases at J, with 9 bases between the two ends. Germline CDR1 is LNHDA and CDR2 is SQIVND (reference sequence).

The chain couples TRBV5-4 to TRBJ1-2, with D possibly TRBD1 on 6 matching bases. CDR1 and CDR2 (germline): SGHNT, YYREEE (reference sequence). Deletions cut 4 bases from V and 8 bases from J, with 15 bases between. This CDR3 is built from 13 residues. CDR3 bases: TGTGCCAGCAGCCGCTGGGGGGGCTGGGGCTACACCTTC. It is translated as CASSRWGGWGYTF.

The V call is TRBV4-1, the J call TRBJ2-1; 7 nucleotides align to TRBD2. With V trimmed by 4 bases and J by 3 bases, 3 bases remained unmatched. This CDR3 spans 14 amino acids. Germline V CDR1 and CDR2: MGHRA, YSYEKL. The CDR3 loop reads CASSLERGYNEQFF. The DNA for the CDR3 is TGCGCCAGCAGCCTCGAGCGGGGCTACAATGAGCAGTTCTTC.

The rearrangement links TRBV6-1 to TRBJ2-1; D perhaps matches TRBD1 (5 bases). This CDR3 is 15 amino acids long. Germline assignment: CDR1 MNHNS and CDR2 SASEGT. The ends were cut back, 3 bases at V and 0 bases at J, with 9 bases in the middle. The CDR3 spells CASSEGLNSYNEQFF. DNA for the CDR3: TGTGCCAGCAGTGAGGGGCTAAACTCCTACAATGAGCAGTTCTTC.

The rearrangement links TRBV5-1 to TRBJ2-5, with 9 nucleotides matching TRBD1. V lost 4 bases, J lost 5 bases, and 3 bases stayed unmatched. The length of the CDR3 is 13 residues. Germline V CDR1 and CDR2: SGHRS, YFSETQ. The CDR3 here is CASSTGGGETQYF. CDR3 sequence (DNA): TGCGCCAGCAGCACAGGGGGCGGCGAGACCCAGTACTTC. Using reference TRBV5-1 and TRBJ2-5 for the parts outside the CDR3, the full variable domain is KAGVTQTPRYLIKTRGQQVTLSCSPISGHRSVSWYQQTPGQGLQFLFEYFSETQRNKGNFPGRFSGRQFSNSRSEMNVSTLELGDSALYLCASSTGGGETQYFGPGTRLLVL.

The chain employs TRBV5-1 and TRBJ2-1, with D possibly matching TRBD1 (5 bases). The germline V gene has CDR1 SGHRS and CDR2 YFSETQ. Trimming pared 4 bases from V and 8 bases from J, leaving 19 bases between. The CDR3 sequence is 15 residues long. DNA of the CDR3: TGCGCCAGCAGCCGTTCGACAGAAGGGGCCCATGAGCAGTTCTTC. Residues: CASSRSTEGAHEQFF.